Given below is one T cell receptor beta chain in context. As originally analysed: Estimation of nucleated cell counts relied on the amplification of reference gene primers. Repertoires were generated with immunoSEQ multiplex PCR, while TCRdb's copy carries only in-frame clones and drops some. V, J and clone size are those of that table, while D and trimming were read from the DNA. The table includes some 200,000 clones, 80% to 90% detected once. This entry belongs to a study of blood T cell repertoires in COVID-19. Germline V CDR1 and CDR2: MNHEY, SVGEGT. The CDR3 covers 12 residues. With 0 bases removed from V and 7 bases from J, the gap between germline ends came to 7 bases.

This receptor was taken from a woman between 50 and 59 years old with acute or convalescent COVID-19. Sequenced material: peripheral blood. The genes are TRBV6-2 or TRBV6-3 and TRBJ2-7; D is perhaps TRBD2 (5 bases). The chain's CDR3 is CASSYSTGEQYF. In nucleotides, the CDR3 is TGTGCCAGCAGTTACTCGACGGGAGAGCAGTACTTC.